The present entry profiles one T cell receptor (beta chain) with its context. The sample belongs to a study of T cell changes during pregnancy in multiple sclerosis. Some clones are missing from TCRdb's copy, which holds only in-frame ones; the method was immunoSEQ multiplex PCR. Altogether some 79,000 clones are present, about nine tenths being singletons, with the ten largest covering less than 0.6%. V lost 0 bases to trimming and J lost 4 bases; unmatched junction nucleotides: 6. Germline CDR1 reads SGHRS; CDR2 reads YFSETQ. CDR3 length equals 16 residues. The sequencing used CD4+ T cells from peripheral blood mononuclear cells, collected in the second trimester of pregnancy. The sequence was obtained from a female donor with multiple sclerosis, enrolled in a pregnancy study. The chain combines TRBV5-1 with TRBJ2-5, with 10 bases identical to TRBD2. The CDR3 spells CASSLGASGSAETQYF. In DNA form, the CDR3 reads TGCGCCAGCAGCTTGGGCGCTAGCGGGAGCGCAGAGACCCAGTACTTC.